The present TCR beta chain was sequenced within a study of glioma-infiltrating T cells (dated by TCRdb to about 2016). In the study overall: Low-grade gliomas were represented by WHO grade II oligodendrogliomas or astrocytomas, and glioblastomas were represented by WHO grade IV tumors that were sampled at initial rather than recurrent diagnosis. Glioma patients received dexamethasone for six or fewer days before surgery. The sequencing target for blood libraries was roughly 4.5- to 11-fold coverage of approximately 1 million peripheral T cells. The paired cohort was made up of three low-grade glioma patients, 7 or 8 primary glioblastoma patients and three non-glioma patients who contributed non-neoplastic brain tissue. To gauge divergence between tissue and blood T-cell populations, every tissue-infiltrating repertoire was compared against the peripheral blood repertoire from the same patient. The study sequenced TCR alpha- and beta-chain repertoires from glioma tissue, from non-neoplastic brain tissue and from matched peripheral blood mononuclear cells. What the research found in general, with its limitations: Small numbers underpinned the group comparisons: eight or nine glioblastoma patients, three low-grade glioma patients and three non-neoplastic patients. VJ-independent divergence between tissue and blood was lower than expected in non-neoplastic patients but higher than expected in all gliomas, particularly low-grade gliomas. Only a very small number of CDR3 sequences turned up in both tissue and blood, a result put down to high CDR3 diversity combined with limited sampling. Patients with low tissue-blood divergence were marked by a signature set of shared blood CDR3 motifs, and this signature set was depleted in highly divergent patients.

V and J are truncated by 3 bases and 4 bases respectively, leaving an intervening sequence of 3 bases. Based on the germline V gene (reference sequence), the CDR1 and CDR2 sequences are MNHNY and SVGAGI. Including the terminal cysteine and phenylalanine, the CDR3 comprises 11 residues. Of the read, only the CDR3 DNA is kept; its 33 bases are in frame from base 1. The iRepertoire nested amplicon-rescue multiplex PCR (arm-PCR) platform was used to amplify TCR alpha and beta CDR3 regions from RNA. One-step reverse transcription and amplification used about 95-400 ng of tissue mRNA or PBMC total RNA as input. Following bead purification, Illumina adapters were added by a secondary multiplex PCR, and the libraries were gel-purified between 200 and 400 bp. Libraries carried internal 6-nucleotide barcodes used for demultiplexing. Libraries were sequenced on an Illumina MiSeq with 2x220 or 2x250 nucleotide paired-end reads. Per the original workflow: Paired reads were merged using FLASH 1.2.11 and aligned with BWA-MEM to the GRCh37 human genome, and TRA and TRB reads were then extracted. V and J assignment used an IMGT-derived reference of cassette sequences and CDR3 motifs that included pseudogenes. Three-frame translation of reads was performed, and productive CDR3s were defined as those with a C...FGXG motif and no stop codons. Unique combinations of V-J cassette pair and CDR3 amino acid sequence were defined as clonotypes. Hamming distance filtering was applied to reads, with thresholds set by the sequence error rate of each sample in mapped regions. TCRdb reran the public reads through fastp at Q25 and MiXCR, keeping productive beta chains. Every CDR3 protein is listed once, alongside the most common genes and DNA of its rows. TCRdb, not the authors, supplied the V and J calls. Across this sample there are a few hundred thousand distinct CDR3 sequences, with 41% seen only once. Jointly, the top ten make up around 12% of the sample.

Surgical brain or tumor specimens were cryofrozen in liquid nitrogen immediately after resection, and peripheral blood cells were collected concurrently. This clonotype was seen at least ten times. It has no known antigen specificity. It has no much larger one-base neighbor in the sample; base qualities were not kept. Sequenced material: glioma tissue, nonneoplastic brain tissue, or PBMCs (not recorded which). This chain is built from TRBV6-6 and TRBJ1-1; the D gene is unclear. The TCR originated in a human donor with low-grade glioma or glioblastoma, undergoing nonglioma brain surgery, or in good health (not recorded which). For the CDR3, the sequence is CASSYRTEAFF. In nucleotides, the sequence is TGTGCCAGCAGTTATCGCACTGAAGCTTTCTTT.